Presented here are 26 T cell receptor beta chains from one specimen sequenced in a study of T cell responses to AZD1222 COVID-19 vaccine. Repertoires were generated with immunoSEQ multiplex PCR, while TCRdb's copy carries only in-frame clones and drops some. The table shows approximately 140,000 clones, with 82% occurring only once. The specimen comprised peripheral blood, sampled on day 0 of MenACWY control vaccination. All receptors come from an adult in good health.

The V and J genes are TRBV28 and TRBJ2-7; tentative D call: TRBD2 (6 bases). From germline, CDR1 is MDHEN and CDR2 SYDVKM. This CDR3 is built from 13 residues. Trimming left V 5 bases short and J 4 bases short, with 12 bases between. CDR3 DNA sequence: TGTGCCAGCAGTCTGAACGGAGGGTACGAGCAGTACGTC. Protein: CASSLNGGYEQYV.

The rearrangement joins TRBV5-5 to TRBJ1-3, with 8 positions matching TRBD1. CDR3 length: 16 amino acids. CDR1 is SGHKS and CDR2 is YYEKEE in the germline V gene (reference sequence). Trimming took 0 bases from V and 4 from J; bases not matched to a gene: 6. DNA of the CDR3: TGTGCCAGCAGCTTGGCAGGGGGCTTTTCCGGAAACACCATATATTTT. It specifies CASSLAGGFSGNTIYF.

The rearrangement uses TRBV4-1 and TRBJ1-4; D is possibly TRBD1 (5 bases). The V and J ends lost 2 bases and 3 bases respectively, with 10 bases between them. The CDR3 runs 15 residues. The germline gives CDR1 MGHRA, CDR2 YSYEKL. CDR3 sequence: CASSQRGSPNEKLFF. The CDR3 DNA is TGCGCCAGCAGCCAAAGGGGCAGTCCTAATGAAAAACTGTTTTTT.

V is TRBV28 and J is TRBJ2-1; possible D gene TRBD1, 5 bases. V dropped 6 bases and J dropped 2 bases, with 14 bases sitting between them. Looked up from germline, CDR1 is MDHEN and CDR2 is SYDVKM. The CDR3 consists of 15 residues. DNA of the CDR3: TGTGCCAGCAGAGGGCACAGGACGACCTACAATGAGCAGTTCTTC. Translated: CASRGHRTTYNEQFF. Complete variable domain (other parts from reference TRBV28 and TRBJ2-1): DVKVTQSSRYLVKRTGEKVFLECVQDMDHENMFWYRQDPGLGLRLIYFSYDVKMKEKGDIPEGYSVSREKKERFSLILESASTNQTSMYLCASRGHRTTYNEQFFGPGTRLTVL.

The rearrangement links TRBV25-1 to TRBJ2-7, with D possibly matching TRBD2 (7 bases). Trimming removed 8 bases at V and 4 bases at J, with 18 bases between. The CDR3 has 14 residues. Germline V lookup: CDR1 MGHDK, CDR2 SYGVNS. The CDR3 region is CASAWGGRPYEQYF. CDR3 nucleotides: TGTGCCAGCGCCTGGGGGGGCCGTCCTTACGAGCAGTACTTC.

This sequence joins TRBV4-2 and TRBJ2-1, with 8 bases fitting TRBD2. V was clipped by 2 bases and J by 9 bases; unmatched bases: 6. Germline V gene lookup returns CDR1 LGHNA and CDR2 YNFKEQ. The CDR3 contains 14 residues. Here the CDR3 reads CASSQLAGALEQFF. The CDR3 region has the DNA TGTGCCAGCAGCCAACTAGCGGGTGCACTTGAGCAGTTCTTC.

J is TRBJ1-4 and V is TRBV15; D possibly corresponds to TRBD1 (5 bases). This CDR3 comprises 15 residues. Trimming took 3 bases from V and 2 from J, leaving 10 bases between them. Germline V gene data show CDR1 as LNHNV and CDR2 as YYDKDF (reference sequence). The chain's CDR3 is CATSRGPTTNEKLFF. For the CDR3, the DNA is TGTGCCACCAGCAGGGGACCGACCACTAATGAAAAACTGTTTTTT. Full variable domain (remainder filled in from reference TRBV15 and TRBJ1-4): DAMVIQNPRYQVTQFGKPVTLSCSQTLNHNVMYWYQQKSSQAPKLLFHYYDKDFNNEADTPDNFQSRRPNTSFCFLDIRSPGLGDTAMYLCATSRGPTTNEKLFFGSGTQLSVL.

The chain recombines TRBV15 with TRBJ2-1; TRBD1 aligns across 9 bases. The CDR3 length is 16 residues. Trimming removed 8 bases from V and 5 bases from J; junction bases left unmatched: 13. Germline V lookup: CDR1 LNHNV, CDR2 YYDKDF (reference sequence). CDR3 sequence (DNA): TGTGCCACCGGTCCGAACCTCGGACAGGGGAACAATGAGCAGTTCTTC. It specifies CATGPNLGQGNNEQFF.

The chain couples TRBV2 to TRBJ1-5; no clear D. The CDR3 is 15 residues long. Trimming took 0 bases from V and 6 from J, leaving 12 bases between them. Germline values: CDR1 SNHLY, CDR2 FYNNEI. The CDR3 here is CASSEATTGSQPQHF. The CDR3 DNA reads TGTGCCAGCAGTGAAGCAACCACGGGAAGTCAGCCCCAGCATTTT.

This chain connects TRBV19 to TRBJ2-1; D call uncertain. The CDR3 sequence is 15 residues long. Trimming stripped 7 bases from V and 5 bases from J, with 18 bases between. Per germline, CDR1 LNHDA and CDR2 SQIVND (reference sequence). The CDR3 sequence: CASNPGQIRNNEQFF. The DNA for the CDR3 is TGTGCCAGTAATCCCGGCCAGATAAGAAACAATGAGCAGTTCTTC.

The genes are TRBV6-5 and TRBJ2-3; the D gene could be TRBD1 or TRBD2 (5 bases each). Germline values: CDR1 MNHEY, CDR2 SVGAGI. The CDR3 has 15 residues. V was pared by 4 bases and J by 1 base, with 12 bases between. CDR3 sequence (DNA): TGTGCCAGCAGTTCACCGGGACCTGGCACAGATACGCAGTATTTT. This sequence encodes CASSSPGPGTDTQYF.

This clone came up a few times. The chain employs TRBV10-3 and TRBJ2-1, with a weak D call TRBD1 (5 bases). Germline values: CDR1 ENHRY, CDR2 SYGVKD. V was clipped by 0 bases and J by 1 base, with 13 bases between them. The CDR3 runs 17 residues. The chain's CDR3 is CAISESGRVGSYNEQFF. The CDR3 DNA reads as TGTGCCATCAGTGAGTCCGGCAGGGTGGGATCCTACAATGAGCAGTTCTTC.

The chain employs TRBV4-1 and TRBJ1-1, with TRBD1 as a possible D gene (6 bases). In germline, CDR1 is MGHRA, CDR2 YSYEKL. Trimming pared 2 bases from V and 4 bases from J, leaving 17 bases between. This CDR3 region has 16 residues. Here the CDR3 reads CASSQFSGGEVTEAFF. CDR3 nucleotides: TGCGCCAGCAGCCAATTCAGCGGGGGCGAGGTCACTGAAGCTTTCTTT.

This chain uses TRBV18 with TRBJ2-7; 9 bases map to TRBD1. Trimming at V came to 8 bases and at J to 7 bases, leaving 18 bases not matched to a gene. The CDR3 sequence is 16 residues long. Germline assignment: CDR1 KGHSH and CDR2 LQKENI. The chain's CDR3 is CASALTGTGFLGEQYF. The CDR3 DNA sequence: TGTGCCAGCGCTTTAACCGGGACAGGGTTTTTGGGGGAGCAGTACTTC.

The chain carries TRBV29-1 and TRBJ2-1, with D perhaps matching TRBD1 or TRBD2 (6 bases each). Trimming removed 2 bases from V and 8 bases from J, with 16 bases in between. CDR3 length: 14 amino acids. The germline gives CDR1 SQVTM, CDR2 ANQGSEA. CDR3 in amino acids: CSVELGGPRDEQFF. For the CDR3, the DNA is TGCAGCGTTGAACTAGGGGGGCCTAGAGATGAGCAGTTCTTC.

The chain joins TRBV18 to TRBJ2-1; TRBD2 agrees at 7 bases. The trim removed 0 bases at V and 4 bases at J, leaving 6 bases unmatched. Per germline, CDR1 KGHSH and CDR2 LQKENI. The CDR3 is 16 residues long. This chain's CDR3 is CASSPPPLAQYNEQFF. CDR3 sequence (DNA): TGTGCCAGCTCACCACCCCCACTAGCGCAATACAATGAGCAGTTCTTC.

The chain has TRBV19 and TRBJ2-1, with TRBD1 matching over 8 bases. The CDR3 spans 15 residues. The germline gives CDR1 LNHDA, CDR2 SQIVND (reference sequence). Trimming took 9 bases from V and 4 from J; bases not matched to a gene: 11. In DNA form, the CDR3 reads TGTGCCAGCCAAGCTCCAGGGGGCCAGTACAATGAGCAGTTCTTC. Translation: CASQAPGGQYNEQFF.

The chain couples TRBV11-2 to TRBJ2-2; D is possibly TRBD1 or TRBD2 (6 bases each). V was pared by 1 base and J by 5 bases, with 14 bases between. Germline loops: CDR1 SGHAT, CDR2 FQNNGV. The CDR3 has 16 amino acids. The CDR3 loop reads CASSLVPGAGTGELFF. As DNA, the CDR3 is TGTGCCAGCAGCTTAGTCCCGGGGGCGGGGACCGGGGAGCTGTTTTTT.

This clone was recorded once. The chain has TRBV6-1 and TRBJ1-5; D gene unclear. Germline V lookup: CDR1 MNHNS, CDR2 SASEGT. This CDR3 comprises 16 residues. The V end was cut by 4 bases, the J end by 3 bases, with 16 bases between. The DNA for the CDR3 is TGTGCCAGCAGTGCGGGAGGGTTCATATACAATCAGCCCCAGCATTTT. Protein sequence: CASSAGGFIYNQPQHF.

This chain links TRBV5-6 with TRBJ2-7; no clear D gene. CDR1 and CDR2 from the germline V gene are SGHDT and YYEEEE. The CDR3 is 13 amino acids. Trimming removed 1 base from V and 6 bases from J, with 11 bases in between. The CDR3 bases are TGTGCCAGCAGCTTGTCAGGAGTTCGCGAGCAGTACTTC. It yields the protein CASSLSGVREQYF.

CDR3 in amino acids: CASRNSGGAGELFF. The CDR3 DNA reads as TGTGCCAGCAGGAACTCCGGGGGAGCCGGGGAGCTGTTTTTT. V and J are TRBV6-5 and TRBJ2-2; D might be TRBD2 (6 bases). The CDR3 length is 14 residues. Between the trimmed V and J ends, which lost 6 bases and 6 bases, there was a span of 14 bases. CDR1 MNHEY and CDR2 SVGAGI come from the germline V gene.

V and J are TRBV15 and TRBJ2-7, with TRBD2 as a possible D gene (6 bases). Germline lookup yields CDR1 LNHNV and CDR2 YYDKDF (reference sequence). The CDR3 contains 14 residues. Trimming removed 1 base at V and 1 base at J, with 8 bases between. CDR3: CATSRGGASYEQYF. In DNA form, the CDR3 reads TGTGCCACCAGCAGAGGCGGGGCTTCCTACGAGCAGTACTTC.

V is TRBV27 and J is TRBJ1-1; D not resolved. V gave up 3 bases and J gave up 0 bases, with 8 bases separating them. Germline lookup yields CDR1 MNHEY and CDR2 SMNVEV (reference sequence). CDR3 length: 14 residues. The CDR3 nucleotides read TGTGCCAGCAGTTTTTTGCCCCTGAACACTGAAGCTTTCTTT. Translation gives CASSFLPLNTEAFF.

J is TRBJ1-2 and V is TRBV20-1; the D is unclear. V shed 6 bases and J shed 4 bases, with 9 bases lying between them. Per the germline V gene, CDR1 is DFQATT and CDR2 is SNEGSKA (reference sequence). The CDR3 covers 11 residues. CDR3 sequence (DNA): TGCAGTGCGAGGACTCTCTATGGCTACACCTTC. Residues: CSARTLYGYTF.

The chain has TRBV19 and TRBJ1-5; no clear D gene. The CDR3 consists of 15 residues. Germline assignment: CDR1 LNHDA and CDR2 SQIVND (reference sequence). V lost 3 bases and J lost 0, with 9 bases in between. In nucleotides, the CDR3 is TGTGCCAGTAGTATGTCGGGCCGTAGCAATCAGCCCCAGCATTTT. Its translation is CASSMSGRSNQPQHF.

This rearrangement joins TRBV6-5 to TRBJ1-1; 10 bases line up with TRBD1. This CDR3 is built from 15 residues. Looked up from germline, CDR1 is MNHEY and CDR2 is SVGAGI. CDR3 coding DNA: TGTTCTTTGCGAGCTCGACAGGGGGCGCACACTGAAGCTTTCTTT. As protein: CSLRARQGAHTEAFF.